Below are 10 T cell receptor beta chains sequenced from a single sample in a study of cytomegalovirus exposure and HLA in healthy donors. Both 60 Vbeta primers and 13 Jbeta primers went into the PCR. The table came from immunoSEQ multiplex PCR; TCRdb's copy has only in-frame clones and leaves some out. This sample lists roughly 69,000 clones; its ten largest clones have less than 2%. Sequenced: PBMCs. These receptors were taken from a woman aged 30 to 39 in good health and CMV-seronegative.

The genes are TRBV7-9 and TRBJ1-1; D gene uncertain. There are 15 residues in the CDR3. Germline lookup yields CDR1 SEHNR and CDR2 FQNEAQ (reference sequence). The ends were cut back, 6 bases at V and 0 bases at J, with 14 bases in the middle. The CDR3 region is CASSPERFMNTEAFF. In DNA form, the CDR3 reads TGTGCCAGCAGTCCTGAGCGGTTCATGAACACTGAAGCTTTCTTT.

V and J are TRBV30 and TRBJ1-6, with 8 bases that match TRBD1. J was trimmed by 7 bases and V by 5 bases; bases with no gene match: 7. Per the germline V gene, CDR1 is GTSNPN and CDR2 is SVGIG (reference sequence). This CDR3 region has 14 residues. Written as DNA, the CDR3 is TGTGCCTGGTCATACGGGACAGGCAATTCACCCCTCCACTTT. Amino acid sequence: CAWSYGTGNSPLHF.

The chain carries TRBV18 and TRBJ1-4, with 7 nucleotides matching TRBD1. CDR1 and CDR2 (germline): KGHSH, LQKENI. Trimming took 5 bases from V and 6 from J; bases not matched to a gene: 0. The CDR3 extends over 12 amino acids. CDR3 residues: CASSDRDEKLFF. CDR3 nucleotide sequence: TGTGCCAGCTCAGACAGGGATGAAAAACTGTTTTTT. Looking up the rest from reference TRBV18 and TRBJ1-4 gives the full variable domain: NAGVMQNPRHLVRRRGQEARLRCSPMKGHSHVYWYRQLPEEGLKFMVYLQKENIIDESGMPKERFSAEFPKEGPSILRIQQVVRGDSAAYFCASSDRDEKLFFGSGTQLSVL.

Written as DNA, the CDR3 is TGTGCCTGGAGTGCAGTGGGCAGGGACACTGAAGCTTTCTTT. Amino acid sequence: CAWSAVGRDTEAFF. The V call is TRBV30, the J call TRBJ1-1; a weak D match, TRBD1 (5 bases). Germline CDR1 reads GTSNPN; CDR2 reads SVGIG (reference sequence). The CDR3 is 14 residues long. Trimming pared 1 base from V and 3 bases from J, leaving 12 bases between.

The chain joins TRBV29-1 to TRBJ2-5; 10 nucleotides align to TRBD2. The CDR3 spans 17 residues. V lost 0 bases to trimming and J lost 4 bases; unmatched junction nucleotides: 11. Germline V gives CDR1 SQVTM, CDR2 ANQGSEA. The CDR3: CSVEDPPGTSARETQYF. The CDR3 DNA reads TGCAGCGTTGAAGACCCCCCCGGGACTAGCGCCAGAGAGACCCAGTACTTC.

The chain carries TRBV10-1 and TRBJ2-2; TRBD2 is a possible D gene (7 bases). Germline V lookup: CDR1 WNHNN, CDR2 SYGVQD (reference sequence). CDR3 length equals 15 residues. V lost 3 bases and J 5 bases, leaving 13 bases between the germline ends. CDR3 sequence reads: CASSEFGGRTGELFF. CDR3 in DNA: TGCGCCAGCAGTGAATTCGGGGGGCGGACCGGGGAGCTGTTTTTT.

V and J are TRBV19 and TRBJ2-7; 10 bases are shared with TRBD1. The germline V gene encodes CDR1 LNHDA and CDR2 SQIVND (reference sequence). The CDR3 consists of 15 residues. The ends lost 5 bases at V and 1 base at J; junction bases unmatched: 5. CDR3 protein: CASSGGTGDSYEQYF. CDR3 bases: TGTGCCAGTAGTGGGGGGACAGGGGATTCCTACGAGCAGTACTTC.

The rearrangement uses TRBV9 and TRBJ2-1, with 8 bases fitting TRBD2. After removal of 2 bases from V and 11 bases from J, the junction contained 3 bases not matched to a gene. Germline V gives CDR1 SGDLS, CDR2 YYNGEE. This CDR3 region has 12 residues. This chain's CDR3 is CASSVYSGKQFF. The CDR3 region has the DNA TGTGCCAGCAGCGTTTATAGCGGGAAGCAGTTCTTC.

The V and J genes are TRBV4-3 and TRBJ2-7, with TRBD1 identical over 9 bases. Germline values: CDR1 LGHNA, CDR2 YSLEER. The CDR3 spans 16 residues. The ends lost 3 bases at V and 2 bases at J; junction bases unmatched: 8. CDR3 loop: CASSQGWTGAAYEQYF. CDR3 bases: TGCGCCAGCAGCCAGGGCTGGACAGGGGCGGCCTACGAGCAGTACTTC.

This chain connects TRBV7-6 to TRBJ2-5, with 7 bases aligning to TRBD2. V trimming: 5 bases; J trimming: 0 bases; junction bases outside the gene matches: 9. Germline V CDR1 and CDR2: SGHVS, FNYEAQ. The length of the CDR3 is 16 residues. The DNA for the CDR3 is TGTGCCAGCAGCCGCTATCGGGCGGGAGACCAAGAGACCCAGTACTTC. It encodes CASSRYRAGDQETQYF.